The T cell receptor beta chain under discussion was sequenced for a study of T cells after yellow fever vaccination. This clonotype was counted ten times or more. Its antigen is currently unknown. One entry per CDR3 protein results from TCRdb running MiXCR on the 5' RACE reads. Of a few hundred thousand distinct CDR3 sequences detected, approximately 21% appear once; the ten largest clones hold 13% to 15%. V lost 8 bases to trimming and J lost 0 bases, with 14 bases between them. Germline V lookup: CDR1 KGHSH, CDR2 LQKENI. The CDR3 totals 14 residues. Notes on the study in general: Boosting was followed by the reappearance of most primary-vaccination clones (less than 98% CD4, around 91% CD8). A minor fraction of clonotypes spanned both CD4 and CD8 compartments.

The specimen was PBMCs, collected 15 days after the yellow fever booster vaccination. The V call is TRBV18, the J call TRBJ2-7, with D perhaps being TRBD1 or TRBD2 (5 bases each). The sequence was collected from a man aged 25 to 45 who received the YFV17D yellow fever vaccine. In DNA form, the CDR3 reads TGTGCCAGCAGCCCCCGGGACGGCTCCTACGAGCAGTACTTC. As protein: CASSPRDGSYEQYF.